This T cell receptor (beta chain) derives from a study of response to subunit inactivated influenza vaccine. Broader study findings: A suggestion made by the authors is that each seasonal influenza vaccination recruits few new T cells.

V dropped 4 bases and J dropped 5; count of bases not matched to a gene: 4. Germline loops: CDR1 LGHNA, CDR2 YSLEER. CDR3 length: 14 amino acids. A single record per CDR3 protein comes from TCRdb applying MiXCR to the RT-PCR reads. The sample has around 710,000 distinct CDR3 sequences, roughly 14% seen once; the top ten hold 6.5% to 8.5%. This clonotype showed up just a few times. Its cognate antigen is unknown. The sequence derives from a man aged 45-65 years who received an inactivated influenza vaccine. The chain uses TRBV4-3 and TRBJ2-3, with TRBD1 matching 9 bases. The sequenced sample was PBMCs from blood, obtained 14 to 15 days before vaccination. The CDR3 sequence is CASSLNRGQDTQYF. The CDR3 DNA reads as TGCGCCAGCAGCCTGAACAGGGGGCAAGATACGCAGTATTTT.